This record looks at one T cell receptor (beta chain) sequence and its context. Its specificity is not known. This specimen comes from a study of shared clonotypes between healthy human individuals. V lost 5 bases to trimming and J lost 5 bases; unmatched junction nucleotides: 11. Per germline, CDR1 LNHDA and CDR2 SQIVND (reference sequence). This CDR3 has 17 amino acids. General study results and limits: The study sampled only blood, and tissue repertoires likely differ.

The run depth of the assay was deep. Sequencing on ten immunoSEQ deep assay plates was performed for unsorted PBMC DNA. TCRdb's copy holds only in-frame clones and misses some; the assay was immunoSEQ multiplex PCR. Of about 450,000 clones detected, roughly 78% appear once; the ten largest clones hold approximately 12%. This clonotype was obtained from a woman aged 40 to 50 in good health. Some clones in this sample may be carry-over from other donors' samples. The V and J genes are TRBV19 and TRBJ2-7; the match to TRBD2 covers 14 bases. Source material: PBMCs. The CDR3 loop is CASSSYPGLAGVNEQYF. In nucleotides, the CDR3 is TGTGCCAGTAGTTCCTACCCGGGACTAGCGGGAGTGAACGAGCAGTACTTC.